This T cell receptor beta chain was recorded in a study of T cells in Graves' hyperthyroidism and ophthalmopathy. Disease duration was under 3 months in the ophthalmopathy patients, who also had a Clinical Activity Score of at least 3 and a NOSPECS grade of at least 4. This CDR3 comprises 19 residues. After removal of 5 bases from V and 8 bases from J, the junction contained 21 bases not matched to a gene. CDR1 and CDR2 (germline): SGHTA, FQGNSA. The investigators amplified TCR beta CDR3 regions from RNA transcripts. In the first-round RT-PCR of the TCR CDR3, the HTBI primer set was used. TCRdb recomputed calls from the multiplex PCR reads with MiXCR, one row per CDR3 protein. The table records 500,000 or so distinct CDR3 sequences, 17% of them present only once.

This receptor was obtained from a woman aged 18-30 years with Graves' ophthalmopathy. Specimen: blood. The genes are TRBV7-2 and TRBJ2-2, with 9 bases lining up with TRBD1. The CDR3 region is CASSREIRVSGQGEGELFF. The CDR3 region has the DNA TGTGCCAGCAGCCGAGAGATAAGAGTCTCGGGACAGGGAGAAGGGGAGCTGTTTTTT.